The 30 T cell receptor beta chains listed next were all sequenced from one sample in a study of cytomegalovirus exposure and HLA in healthy donors. Amplification used 60 Vbeta primers and 13 Jbeta primers. The method was immunoSEQ multiplex PCR; TCRdb's version includes in-frame clones alone and lacks a portion of them. In all, the sample yields 60,000 to 70,000 clones. The sequenced sample was PBMCs. The origin of the receptors is a man aged 30 to 45 in good health and CMV-seropositive.

The chain carries TRBV5-6 and TRBJ2-3; 12 bases match TRBD2. The junction had 6 bases not matched to a gene; V was cut back by 0 bases and J by 7 bases. Germline V gene data show CDR1 as SGHDT and CDR2 as YYEEEE. The CDR3 runs to 16 residues. CDR3 in DNA: TGTGCCAGCAGCTTGGGGCTAGCGGGGGGGCCCCATACGCAGTATTTT. Translation: CASSLGLAGGPHTQYF.

Turning to this clone: Other DNA sequences in this specimen translate into the identical CDR3. The J gene is TRBJ2-7, the V gene TRBV7-9; possibly TRBD1 for D (5 bases). The V end lost 5 bases, the J end lost 4 bases, and 18 bases lay between the germline ends. Germline lookup yields CDR1 SEHNR and CDR2 FQNEAQ (reference sequence). This CDR3 contains 15 residues. The CDR3, as DNA: TGTGCCAGCAGCCCGGACACCCGATTCCCTTACGAGCAGTACTTC. Protein sequence: CASSPDTRFPYEQYF. Variable domain in full (rest from reference TRBV7-9 and TRBJ2-7): DTGVSQNPRHKITKRGQNVTFRCDPISEHNRLYWYRQTLGQGPEFLTYFQNEAQLEKSRLLSDRFSAERPKGSFSTLEIQRTEQGDSAMYLCASSPDTRFPYEQYFGPGTRLTVT.

V is TRBV5-4 and J is TRBJ1-6, with D perhaps matching TRBD1 (5 bases). Germline CDR1 is SGHNT and CDR2 is YYREEE (reference sequence). Between the trimmed V and J ends, which lost 5 bases and 5 bases, there was a span of 11 bases. The CDR3 sequence is 14 residues long. The CDR3 protein is CASRPGLDNSPLHF. The DNA of the CDR3 is TGTGCCAGCAGACCGGGACTAGATAATTCACCCCTCCACTTT.

This chain links TRBV5-1 with TRBJ2-5, with a possible D match to TRBD2 (7 bases). CDR1 is SGHRS, CDR2 YFSETQ, per germline. The CDR3 has 12 amino acids. The V and J ends lost 10 bases and 5 bases respectively, with 15 bases between them. The DNA of the CDR3 is TGCGCCCGCCGGGGGGCTTCGGAGACCCAGTACTTC. As protein: CARRGASETQYF.

The chain is built from TRBV6-1 and TRBJ1-1, with 8 bases fitting TRBD1. Trimming took 3 bases from V and 1 from J; bases not matched to a gene: 1. Germline lookup yields CDR1 MNHNS and CDR2 SASEGT. The CDR3 spans 14 residues. In DNA, the CDR3 is TGTGCCAGCAGTGAGGGACAGGCGAACACTGAAGCTTTCTTT. The encoded protein is CASSEGQANTEAFF.

This chain links TRBV4-1 with TRBJ2-1; D is undetermined. The V gene's germline CDR1 is MGHRA and CDR2 YSYEKL. The V end was cut by 0 bases, the J end by 2 bases, with 5 bases between. CDR3 length: 14 amino acids. CDR3 protein: CASSQDLTYNEQFF. The CDR3 DNA is TGCGCCAGCAGCCAAGATCTAACCTACAATGAGCAGTTCTTC.

As regards this clone: The sample has other DNA sequences that encode this CDR3 too. The rearrangement uses TRBV9 and TRBJ2-7; D call uncertain. CDR3 length: 14 residues. Germline CDR1 reads SGDLS; CDR2 reads YYNGEE. V shed 0 bases and J shed 2 bases, with 9 bases lying between them. CDR3 region: CASSVGAGAYEQYF. The CDR3, as DNA: TGTGCCAGCAGCGTAGGGGCAGGTGCCTACGAGCAGTACTTC.

The V call is TRBV2, the J call TRBJ2-7; D perhaps matches TRBD2 (5 bases). Deletions cut 4 bases from V and 5 bases from J, with 12 bases between. CDR1 SNHLY and CDR2 FYNNEI come from the germline V gene. This CDR3 region has 13 residues. CDR3 residues: CASSAGLRDEQYF. CDR3 coding DNA: TGTGCCAGCAGTGCGGGGTTAAGGGACGAGCAGTACTTC.

The CDR3 is CASSYQPTFGYTF. The CDR3 DNA reads as TGTGCCAGCAGTTACCAACCAACTTTTGGCTACACCTTC. The rearrangement links TRBV6-5 to TRBJ1-2, with D uncertain. Germline V gives CDR1 MNHEY, CDR2 SVGAGI. V shed 2 bases and J shed 7 bases, with 11 bases lying between them. CDR3 length: 13 residues.

The V gene is TRBV9, the J gene TRBJ2-3; TRBD2 agrees at 7 bases. V dropped 4 bases and J dropped 1; count of bases not matched to a gene: 3. CDR1 is SGDLS, CDR2 YYNGEE, per germline. The CDR3 consists of 14 residues. In nucleotides, the CDR3 is TGTGCCAGCAGCACTCGGGGGGGCACAGATACGCAGTATTTT. Protein: CASSTRGGTDTQYF.

The J gene is TRBJ2-5, the V gene TRBV30, with 12 bases fitting TRBD2. Germline CDR1 is GTSNPN and CDR2 is SVGIG (reference sequence). The CDR3 has 16 residues. The V gene end was trimmed by 0 bases and the J gene end by 5 bases; junction bases not matched to a gene: 7. CDR3 nucleotides: TGTGCCTGGAGTGTATGGGCTAGCGGGGGGGTGGAGACCCAGTACTTC. Its translation is CAWSVWASGGVETQYF.

The chain links TRBV4-2 to TRBJ1-5, with 8 bases matching TRBD1. Trimming removed 4 bases from V and 2 bases from J; junction bases left unmatched: 4. The germline V gene has CDR1 LGHNA and CDR2 YNFKEQ. The CDR3 extends over 15 amino acids. CDR3: CASSPQGEGNQPQHF. The CDR3 nucleotides read TGTGCCAGCAGCCCACAGGGGGAGGGCAATCAGCCCCAGCATTTT.

This sequence joins TRBV19 and TRBJ1-4, with D possibly TRBD1 on 5 matching bases. The CDR3 loop spans 15 amino acids. Germline loops: CDR1 LNHDA, CDR2 SQIVND (reference sequence). V dropped 1 base and J dropped 8 bases, with 14 bases sitting between them. Here the CDR3 DNA reads TGTGCCAGTAGTATAGTGGCGGGGCACAGGGAAAAACTGTTTTTT. This translates into CASSIVAGHREKLFF. The full variable domain, its missing parts supplied by reference TRBV19 and TRBJ1-4, is DGGITQSPKYLFRKEGQNVTLSCEQNLNHDAMYWYRQDPGQGLRLIYYSQIVNDFQKGDIAEGYSVSREKKESFPLTVTSAQKNPTAFYLCASSIVAGHREKLFFGSGTQLSVL.

Note on this clone: The same CDR3 arises from other DNA sequences in this sample as well. The chain joins TRBV30 to TRBJ2-7; no clear D. V was cut by 2 bases and J by 5 bases, with 13 bases left in between. CDR1 GTSNPN and CDR2 SVGIG come from the germline V gene (reference sequence). The CDR3 extends over 13 amino acids. DNA for the CDR3: TGTGCCTGGAGTCCCGATTGGCCCCACGAGCAGTACTTC. Encoded protein: CAWSPDWPHEQYF.

The chain couples TRBV7-3 to TRBJ1-2; perhaps TRBD1 as D (6 bases). V lost 6 bases, J lost 4 bases, and 18 bases lay in between. The CDR3 loop spans 15 amino acids. Germline CDR1 reads SGHTA; CDR2 reads FQGTGA. The CDR3 DNA is TGTGCCAGCAGTGAAGGAGACAGGCTGAGCTATGGCTACACCTTC. Its translation: CASSEGDRLSYGYTF.

The chain recombines TRBV18 with TRBJ2-7, with a weak D call TRBD2 (6 bases). The germline gives CDR1 KGHSH, CDR2 LQKENI. V was clipped by 3 bases and J by 5 bases, with 17 bases between them. This CDR3 region has 15 residues. The CDR3 nucleotides read TGTGCCAGCTCACCCGGAGGGTTGGAATTCGACGAGCAGTACTTC. Its translation: CASSPGGLEFDEQYF.

V usage is TRBV30 and J usage is TRBJ2-1; TRBD1 matches 7 bases. Germline V gene sequence: CDR1 GTSNPN, CDR2 SVGIG (reference sequence). Trimming took 1 base from V and 7 from J; bases not matched to a gene: 10. The CDR3 is made up of 15 amino acids. CDR3 region: CAWSATGWSGNEQFF. As DNA, the CDR3 is TGTGCCTGGAGTGCGACAGGGTGGAGTGGAAATGAGCAGTTCTTC.

The genes are TRBV19 and TRBJ1-1; 7 bases are shared with TRBD1. Germline lookup yields CDR1 LNHDA and CDR2 SQIVND (reference sequence). V lost 8 bases to trimming and J lost 0 bases; unmatched junction nucleotides: 6. This CDR3 is built from 14 residues. CDR3 sequence: CASLGGQLNTEAFF. The CDR3 DNA reads as TGTGCCAGTTTGGGGGGACAGTTGAACACTGAAGCTTTCTTT.

The chain has TRBV19 and TRBJ2-2; 7 nucleotides line up with TRBD1. The length of the CDR3 is 14 residues. Losses at the gene ends were 5 bases for V and 6 bases for J; bases not matched to a gene: 6. Germline V lookup: CDR1 LNHDA, CDR2 SQIVND (reference sequence). In DNA, the CDR3 is TGTGCCAGTAGTTCCAGGGGGAGAGCCGGGGAGCTGTTTTTT. It is translated as CASSSRGRAGELFF.

The chain couples TRBV4-1 to TRBJ1-1; 7 positions match TRBD1. This CDR3 has 16 amino acids. The germline gives CDR1 MGHRA, CDR2 YSYEKL. The trim removed 3 bases at V and 0 bases at J, leaving 7 bases unmatched. The CDR3 reads CASSQSYRGLNTEAFF. The CDR3 coding sequence is TGCGCCAGCAGCCAGTCATACAGGGGCTTGAACACTGAAGCTTTCTTT.

The chain employs TRBV15 and TRBJ2-7, with 7 bases that match TRBD1. The germline V gene has CDR1 LNHNV and CDR2 YYDKDF (reference sequence). V was pared by 4 bases and J by 0 bases, with 9 bases of the junction left unmatched. The CDR3 covers 16 residues. The CDR3 loop is CATSIVTGKSSYEQYF. DNA for the CDR3: TGTGCCACCAGCATAGTGACAGGGAAGAGCTCCTACGAGCAGTACTTC.

The V and J genes are TRBV5-1 and TRBJ2-7; TRBD1 matches at 10 bases. The CDR3 contains 14 residues. The germline CDR1 and CDR2 sequences are SGHRS and YFSETQ. Losses at the gene ends were 3 bases for V and 6 bases for J; bases not matched to a gene: 6. The CDR3 DNA sequence: TGCGCCAGCAGCTCGGGACAGGGGACCCTCGAGCAGTACTTC. Its translation is CASSSGQGTLEQYF.

This rearrangement joins TRBV2 to TRBJ2-5; possible D gene TRBD1, 5 bases. The CDR3 runs to 15 residues. The V end was cut by 2 bases, the J end by 3 bases, with 13 bases between. Germline lookup yields CDR1 SNHLY and CDR2 FYNNEI. The CDR3 nucleotides read TGTGCCAGCAGTGAAATCGGGCAGGGAAAAGAGACCCAGTACTTC. Protein sequence: CASSEIGQGKETQYF.

The chain recombines TRBV7-6 with TRBJ2-2; TRBD2 is a possible D gene (6 bases). This CDR3 has 17 amino acids. Germline CDR1 reads SGHVS; CDR2 reads FNYEAQ. V lost 3 bases and J lost 0, with 14 bases in between. The CDR3 region is CASSFGISGSNTGELFF. The CDR3 DNA follows: TGTGCCAGCAGCTTTGGGATTAGCGGCTCGAACACCGGGGAGCTGTTTTTT.

The V and J genes are TRBV6-1 and TRBJ2-7; D is undetermined. This CDR3 spans 10 amino acids. V shed 7 bases and J shed 4 bases, with 5 bases lying between them. Germline values: CDR1 MNHNS, CDR2 SASEGT. CDR3 in amino acids: CASIPYEQYF. The CDR3 DNA reads as TGTGCCAGCATTCCATACGAGCAGTACTTC.

Here the CDR3 DNA reads TGCGCCAGCAGCCAAGAAGGGCCGGGAGGGCCGGGGTACGAGCAGTACTTC. It encodes CASSQEGPGGPGYEQYF. The genes are TRBV4-1 and TRBJ2-5; 8 positions agree with TRBD2. The closer fit of TRBJ2-7 to the DNA end suggests the J call may be wrong. The germline gives CDR1 MGHRA, CDR2 YSYEKL. The CDR3 covers 17 residues.

Comments on this clone: The junction departs from germline at one end; a sequencing error may be responsible. This sequence joins TRBV30 and TRBJ1-3, with D hard to call. Germline V gene data show CDR1 as GTSNPN and CDR2 as SVGIG (reference sequence). CDR3 length equals 13 residues. The CDR3 sequence: CACRELPGSTIYF. The CDR3 DNA reads TGTGCCTGCCGGGAACTACCTGGAAGCACCATATATTTT.

This chain uses TRBV30 with TRBJ1-2, with D possibly TRBD1 on 5 matching bases. CDR3 length: 13 amino acids. Germline V gene lookup returns CDR1 GTSNPN and CDR2 SVGIG (reference sequence). With 2 bases removed from V and 6 bases from J, the gap between germline ends came to 13 bases. This CDR3 reads CAWSLLSGNGYTF. The DNA for the CDR3 is TGTGCCTGGAGTCTTTTATCAGGGAATGGCTACACCTTC. Full variable domain (missing parts from reference TRBV30 and TRBJ1-2): SQTIHQWPATLVQPVGSPLSLECTVEGTSNPNLYWYRQAAGRGLQLLFYSVGIGQISSEVPQNLSASRPQDRQFILSSKKLLLSDSGFYLCAWSLLSGNGYTFGSGTRLTVV.

The chain has TRBV5-1 and TRBJ2-7, with D maybe TRBD2 (5 bases). V was clipped by 4 bases and J by 1 base, with 12 bases between them. This CDR3 region has 14 residues. Germline V lookup: CDR1 SGHRS, CDR2 YFSETQ. CDR3 residues: CASSEWTGSYEQYF. The CDR3 DNA sequence: TGCGCCAGCAGCGAGTGGACGGGGTCCTACGAGCAGTACTTC.

The V and J genes are TRBV30 and TRBJ2-7; D gene uncertain. This CDR3 comprises 16 residues. CDR1 is GTSNPN and CDR2 is SVGIG in the germline V gene (reference sequence). The V and J ends lost 0 bases and 1 base respectively, with 16 bases between them. CDR3 sequence: CAWSVQPSGLSYEQYF. The DNA for the CDR3 is TGTGCCTGGAGTGTACAACCATCCGGGTTATCCTACGAGCAGTACTTC.